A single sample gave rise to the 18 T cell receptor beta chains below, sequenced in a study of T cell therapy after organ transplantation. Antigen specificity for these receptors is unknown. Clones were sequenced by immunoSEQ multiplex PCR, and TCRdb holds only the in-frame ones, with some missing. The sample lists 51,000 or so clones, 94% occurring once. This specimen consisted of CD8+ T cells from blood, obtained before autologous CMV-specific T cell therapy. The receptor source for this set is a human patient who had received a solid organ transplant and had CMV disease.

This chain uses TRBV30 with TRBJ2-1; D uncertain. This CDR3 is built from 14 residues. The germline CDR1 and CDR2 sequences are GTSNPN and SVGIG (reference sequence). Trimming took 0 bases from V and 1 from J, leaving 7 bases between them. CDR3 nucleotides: TGTGCCTGGAGTGTAGGTTGGTCCTACAATGAGCAGTTCTTC. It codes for CAWSVGWSYNEQFF.

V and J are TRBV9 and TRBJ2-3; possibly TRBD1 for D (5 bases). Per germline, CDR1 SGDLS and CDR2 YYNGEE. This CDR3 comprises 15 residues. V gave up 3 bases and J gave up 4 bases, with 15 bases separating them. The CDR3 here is CASSGHQGTADTQYF. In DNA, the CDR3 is TGTGCCAGCAGCGGACACCAGGGCACGGCAGATACGCAGTATTTT.

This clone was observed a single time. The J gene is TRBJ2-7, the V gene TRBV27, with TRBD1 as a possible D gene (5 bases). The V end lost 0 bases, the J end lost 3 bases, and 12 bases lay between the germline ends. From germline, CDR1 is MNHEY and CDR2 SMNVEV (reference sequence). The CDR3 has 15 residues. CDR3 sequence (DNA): TGTGCCAGCAGTTTATCGGGGCGGCCTCTCTACGAGCAGTACTTC. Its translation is CASSLSGRPLYEQYF.

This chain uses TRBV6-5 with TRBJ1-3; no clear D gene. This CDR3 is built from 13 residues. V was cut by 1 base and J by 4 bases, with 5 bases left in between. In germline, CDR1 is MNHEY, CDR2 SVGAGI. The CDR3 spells CASSYYQGNTIYF. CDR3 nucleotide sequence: TGTGCCAGCAGTTACTACCAGGGAAACACCATATATTTT.

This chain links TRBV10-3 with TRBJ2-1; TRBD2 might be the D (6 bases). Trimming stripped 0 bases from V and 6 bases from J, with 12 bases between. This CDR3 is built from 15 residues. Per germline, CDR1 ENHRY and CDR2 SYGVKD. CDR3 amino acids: CAISESLMGGNEQFF. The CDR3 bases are TGTGCCATCAGTGAGTCCTTGATGGGGGGCAATGAGCAGTTCTTC.

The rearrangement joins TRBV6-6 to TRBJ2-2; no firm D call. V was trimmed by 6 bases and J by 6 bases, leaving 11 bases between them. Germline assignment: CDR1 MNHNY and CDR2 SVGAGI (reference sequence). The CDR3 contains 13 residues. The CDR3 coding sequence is TGTGCCAGCAGCCCCGGTCGGCCCGGGGAGCTGTTTTTT. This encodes CASSPGRPGELFF.

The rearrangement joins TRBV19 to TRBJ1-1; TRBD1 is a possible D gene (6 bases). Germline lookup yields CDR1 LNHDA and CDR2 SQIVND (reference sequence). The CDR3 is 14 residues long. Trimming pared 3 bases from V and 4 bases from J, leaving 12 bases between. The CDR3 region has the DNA TGTGCCAGTAGTATGGTAGGGGGTCCCACTGAAGCTTTCTTT. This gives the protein CASSMVGGPTEAFF.

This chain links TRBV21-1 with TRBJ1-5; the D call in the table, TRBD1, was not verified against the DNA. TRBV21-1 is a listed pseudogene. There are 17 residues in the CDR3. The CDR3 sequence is CASSKVIGTGENQPQHF. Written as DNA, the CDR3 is TGTGCCAGCAGCAAAGTAATAGGTACAGGAGAGAATCAGCCCCAGCATTTT.

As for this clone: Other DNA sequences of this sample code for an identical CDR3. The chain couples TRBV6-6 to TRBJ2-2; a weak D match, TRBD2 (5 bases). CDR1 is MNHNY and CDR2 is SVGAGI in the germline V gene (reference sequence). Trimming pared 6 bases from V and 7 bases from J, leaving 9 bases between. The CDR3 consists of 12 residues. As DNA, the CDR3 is TGTGCCAGCAGCTACAGCGGCGGGGAGCTGTTTTTT. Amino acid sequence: CASSYSGGELFF.

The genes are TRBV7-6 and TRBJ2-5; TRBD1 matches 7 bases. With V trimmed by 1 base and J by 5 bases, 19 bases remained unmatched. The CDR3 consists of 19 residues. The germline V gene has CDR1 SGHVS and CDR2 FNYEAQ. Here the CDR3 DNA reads TGTGCCAGCAGCTTAGAGAGGTCTCTTAGGGGGCGGAAGACGGAGACCCAGTACTTC. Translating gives CASSLERSLRGRKTETQYF.

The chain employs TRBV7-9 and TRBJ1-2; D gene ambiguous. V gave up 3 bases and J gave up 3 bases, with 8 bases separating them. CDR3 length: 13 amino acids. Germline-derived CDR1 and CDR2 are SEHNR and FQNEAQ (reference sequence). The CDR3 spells CASSFPQDYGYTF. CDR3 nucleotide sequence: TGTGCCAGCAGCTTCCCTCAGGACTATGGCTACACCTTC.

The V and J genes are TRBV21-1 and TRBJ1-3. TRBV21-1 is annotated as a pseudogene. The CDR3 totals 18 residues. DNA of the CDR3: TGTGCCAGCAGCAAGAGTATCGGGACCGGACCCTCTGGAAACACCATATATTTT. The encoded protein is CASSKSIGTGPSGNTIYF.

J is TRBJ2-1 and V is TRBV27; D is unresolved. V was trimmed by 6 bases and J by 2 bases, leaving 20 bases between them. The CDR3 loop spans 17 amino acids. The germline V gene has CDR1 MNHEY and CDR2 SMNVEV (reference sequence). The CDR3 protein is CASRPQIVVYPYNEQFF. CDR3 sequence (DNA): TGTGCCAGCAGGCCCCAGATAGTCGTGTATCCCTACAATGAGCAGTTCTTC.

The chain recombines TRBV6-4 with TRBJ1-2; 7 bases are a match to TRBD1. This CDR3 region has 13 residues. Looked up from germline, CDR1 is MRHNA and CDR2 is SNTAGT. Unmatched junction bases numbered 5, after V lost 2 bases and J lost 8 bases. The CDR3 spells CASSDLAGGGYTF. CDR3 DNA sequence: TGTGCCAGCAGTGACCTGGCAGGGGGAGGCTACACCTTC.

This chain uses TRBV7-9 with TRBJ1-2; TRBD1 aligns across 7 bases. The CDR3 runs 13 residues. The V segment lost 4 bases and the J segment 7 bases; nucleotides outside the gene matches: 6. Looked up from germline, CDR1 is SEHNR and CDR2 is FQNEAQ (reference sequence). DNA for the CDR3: TGTGCCAGCAGCTCGACAGGGTTTGGTGGCTACACCTTC. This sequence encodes CASSSTGFGGYTF.

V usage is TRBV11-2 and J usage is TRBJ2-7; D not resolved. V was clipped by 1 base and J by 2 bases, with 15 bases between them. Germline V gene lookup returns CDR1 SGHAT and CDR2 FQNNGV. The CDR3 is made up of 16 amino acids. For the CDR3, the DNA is TGTGCCAGCAGCTTAGGTTGGGCTGGCGAACCCTACGAGCAGTACTTC. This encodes CASSLGWAGEPYEQYF.

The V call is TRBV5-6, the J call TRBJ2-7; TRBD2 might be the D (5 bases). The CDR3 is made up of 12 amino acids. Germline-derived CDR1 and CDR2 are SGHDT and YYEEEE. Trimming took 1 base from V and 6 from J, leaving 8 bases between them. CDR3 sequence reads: CASSLSSREQYF. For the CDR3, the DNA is TGTGCCAGCAGCTTGTCTAGCCGCGAGCAGTACTTC.

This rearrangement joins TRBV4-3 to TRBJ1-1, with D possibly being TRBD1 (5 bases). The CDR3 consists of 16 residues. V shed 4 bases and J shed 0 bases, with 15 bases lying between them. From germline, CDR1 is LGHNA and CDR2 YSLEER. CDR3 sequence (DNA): TGCGCCAGCAGCCTAAATATAGGCAGGGTGAACACTGAAGCTTTCTTT. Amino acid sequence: CASSLNIGRVNTEAFF.